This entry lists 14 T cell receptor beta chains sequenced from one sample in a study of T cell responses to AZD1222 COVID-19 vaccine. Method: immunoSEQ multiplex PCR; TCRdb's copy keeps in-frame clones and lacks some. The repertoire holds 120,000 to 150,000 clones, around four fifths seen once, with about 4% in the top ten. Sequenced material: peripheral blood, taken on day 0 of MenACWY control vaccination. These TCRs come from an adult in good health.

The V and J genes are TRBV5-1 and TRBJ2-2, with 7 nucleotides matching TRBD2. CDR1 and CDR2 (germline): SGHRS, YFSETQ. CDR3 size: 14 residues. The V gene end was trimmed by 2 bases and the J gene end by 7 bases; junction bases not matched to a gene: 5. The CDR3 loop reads CASSLRGEGGELFF. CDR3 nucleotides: TGCGCCAGCAGCTTACGGGGGGAAGGCGGGGAGCTGTTTTTT.

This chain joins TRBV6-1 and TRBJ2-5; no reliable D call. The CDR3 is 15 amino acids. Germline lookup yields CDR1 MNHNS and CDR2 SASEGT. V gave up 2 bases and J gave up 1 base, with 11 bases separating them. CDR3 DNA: TGTGCCAGCAGTGAACTGATTTTGGGCCAAGAGACCCAGTACTTC. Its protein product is CASSELILGQETQYF.

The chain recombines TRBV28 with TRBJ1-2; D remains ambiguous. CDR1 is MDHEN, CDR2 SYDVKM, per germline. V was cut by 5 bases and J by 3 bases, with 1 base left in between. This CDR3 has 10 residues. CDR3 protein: CASSHYGYTF. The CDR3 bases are TGTGCCAGCAGTCACTATGGCTACACCTTC.

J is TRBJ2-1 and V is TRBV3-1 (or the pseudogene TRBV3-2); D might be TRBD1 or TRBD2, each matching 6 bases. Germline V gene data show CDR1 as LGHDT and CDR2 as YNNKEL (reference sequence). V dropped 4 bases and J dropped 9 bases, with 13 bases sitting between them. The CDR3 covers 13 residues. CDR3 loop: CASSLRGAGEQFF. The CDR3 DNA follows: TGTGCCAGCAGCCTAAGGGGGGCAGGTGAGCAGTTCTTC.

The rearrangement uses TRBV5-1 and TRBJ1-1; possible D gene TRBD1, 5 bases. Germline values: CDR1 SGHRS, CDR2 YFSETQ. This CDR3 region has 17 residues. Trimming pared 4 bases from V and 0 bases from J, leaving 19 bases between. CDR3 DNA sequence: TGCGCCAGCAGCCCGGGACTATTAAACCCCATGAACACTGAAGCTTTCTTT. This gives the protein CASSPGLLNPMNTEAFF.

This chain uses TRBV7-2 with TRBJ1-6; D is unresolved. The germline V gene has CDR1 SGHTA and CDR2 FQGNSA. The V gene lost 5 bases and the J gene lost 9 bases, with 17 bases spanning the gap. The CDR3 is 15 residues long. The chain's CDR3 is CASSLGGTVGSPLHF. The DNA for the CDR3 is TGTGCCAGCAGCCTTGGAGGTACAGTCGGTTCACCCCTCCACTTT.

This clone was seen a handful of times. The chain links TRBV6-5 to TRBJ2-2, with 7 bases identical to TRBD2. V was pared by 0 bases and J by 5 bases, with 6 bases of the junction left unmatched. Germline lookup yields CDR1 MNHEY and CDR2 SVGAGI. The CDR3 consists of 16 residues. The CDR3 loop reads CASSYSPWGGTGELFF. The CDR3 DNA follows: TGTGCCAGCAGTTACTCCCCGTGGGGAGGGACCGGGGAGCTGTTTTTT.

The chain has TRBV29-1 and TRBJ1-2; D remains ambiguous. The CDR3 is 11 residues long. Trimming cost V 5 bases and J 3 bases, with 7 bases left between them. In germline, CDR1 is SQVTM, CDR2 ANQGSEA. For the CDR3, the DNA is TGCAGCGTTCAGGTAGACTATGGCTACACCTTC. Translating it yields CSVQVDYGYTF.

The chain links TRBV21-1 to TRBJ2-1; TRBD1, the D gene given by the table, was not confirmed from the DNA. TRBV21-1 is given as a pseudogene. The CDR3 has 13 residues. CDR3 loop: CASSKDKQDEQFF. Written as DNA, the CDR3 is TGTGCCAGCAGCAAAGATAAACAGGATGAGCAGTTCTTC.

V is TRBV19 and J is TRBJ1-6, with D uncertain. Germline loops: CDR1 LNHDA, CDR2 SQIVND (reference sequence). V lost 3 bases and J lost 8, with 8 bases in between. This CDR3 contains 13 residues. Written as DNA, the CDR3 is TGTGCCAGTAGTATGTTTAGAGATTCACCCCTCCACTTT. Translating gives CASSMFRDSPLHF.

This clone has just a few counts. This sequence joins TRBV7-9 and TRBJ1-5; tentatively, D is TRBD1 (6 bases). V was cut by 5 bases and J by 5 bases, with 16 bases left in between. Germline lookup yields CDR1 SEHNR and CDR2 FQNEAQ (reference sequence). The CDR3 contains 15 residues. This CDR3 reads CASSPSGAGDQPQHF. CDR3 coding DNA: TGTGCCAGCAGCCCCTCGGGGGCAGGAGATCAGCCCCAGCATTTT.

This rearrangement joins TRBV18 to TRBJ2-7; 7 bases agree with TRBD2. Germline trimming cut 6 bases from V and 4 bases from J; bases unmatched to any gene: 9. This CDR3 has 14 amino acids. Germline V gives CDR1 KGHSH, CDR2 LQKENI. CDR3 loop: CASSRGSSLYEQYF. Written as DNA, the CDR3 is TGTGCCAGCTCGCGGGGGTCTTCTCTTTACGAGCAGTACTTC.

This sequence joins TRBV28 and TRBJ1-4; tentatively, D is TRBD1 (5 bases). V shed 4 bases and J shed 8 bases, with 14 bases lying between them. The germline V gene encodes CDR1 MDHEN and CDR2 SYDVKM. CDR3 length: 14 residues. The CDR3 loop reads CASSSTRRGEKLFF. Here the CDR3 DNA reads TGTGCCAGCAGTTCTACTAGGAGGGGCGAAAAACTGTTTTTT.

DNA for the CDR3: TGTGCCAGCAGTCAGGACCTCGTTACGACCATATATTTT. This sequence encodes CASSQDLVTTIYF. The genes are TRBV2 and TRBJ1-3; D gene ambiguous. V was pared by 5 bases and J by 10 bases, with 15 bases between. Germline V gene lookup returns CDR1 SNHLY and CDR2 FYNNEI. The CDR3 totals 13 residues.